The source of this T cell receptor (beta chain) is a study of blood T cell repertoires in COVID-19. Study-wide context: COVID-19 samples collected from the United States, Italy and Spain covered acute and convalescent phases. Sources were T cells, B-cell-depleted T cells, or PBMCs; the material itself was cDNA or gDNA.

TCRdb's copy holds only in-frame clones and misses some; the assay was immunoSEQ multiplex PCR. This repertoire shows roughly 190,000 clones, 80% to 85% found once; its top ten account for 3% to 3.5%. Enrollees, about 18 to 100 years old, lived in 25 or so US areas. This TCR came from a woman aged 25-40 years who had been exposed to COVID-19. The source material was PBMCs or T cells enriched from blood (not recorded which).

CDR3 in amino acids: CASDRGDTEAFF. The CDR3 bases are TGTGCCAGCGACAGGGGAGACACTGAAGCTTTCTTT. The chain employs TRBV25-1 and TRBJ1-1; the match to TRBD1 covers 8 bases. CDR1 is MGHDK, CDR2 SYGVNS, per germline. V shed 8 bases, J shed 3 bases, and the junction held 2 bases outside the gene matches. The CDR3 is 12 residues long. The variable domain in full, with the rest retrieved from reference TRBV25-1 and TRBJ1-1, is EADIYQTPRYLVIGTGKKITLECSQTMGHDKMYWYQQDPGMELHLIHYSYGVNSTEKGDLSSESTVSRIRTEHFPLTLESARPSHTSQYLCASDRGDTEAFFGQGTRLTVV.